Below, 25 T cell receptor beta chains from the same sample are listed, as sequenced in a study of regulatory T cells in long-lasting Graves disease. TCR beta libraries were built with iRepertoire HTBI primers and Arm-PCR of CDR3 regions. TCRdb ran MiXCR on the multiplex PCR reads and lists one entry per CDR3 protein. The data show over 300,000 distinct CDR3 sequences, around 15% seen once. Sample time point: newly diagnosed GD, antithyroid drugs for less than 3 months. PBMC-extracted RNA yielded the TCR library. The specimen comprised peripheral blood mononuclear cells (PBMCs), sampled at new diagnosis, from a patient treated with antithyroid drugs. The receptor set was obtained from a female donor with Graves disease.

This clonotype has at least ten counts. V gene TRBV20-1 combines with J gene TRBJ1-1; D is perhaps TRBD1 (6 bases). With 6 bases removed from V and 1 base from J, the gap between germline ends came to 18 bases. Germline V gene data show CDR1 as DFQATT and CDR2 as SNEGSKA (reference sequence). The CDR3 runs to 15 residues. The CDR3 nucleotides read TGCAGTGCCCCGAAGGGGGGCTGGGAGAACACTGAAGCTTTCTTT. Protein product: CSAPKGGWENTEAFF.

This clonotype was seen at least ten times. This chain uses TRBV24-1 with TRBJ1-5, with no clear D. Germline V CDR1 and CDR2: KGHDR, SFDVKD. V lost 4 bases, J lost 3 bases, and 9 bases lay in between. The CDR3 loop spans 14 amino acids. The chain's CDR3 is CATSDSTSNQPQHF. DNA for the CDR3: TGTGCCACCAGTGACAGTACTTCCAATCAGCCCCAGCATTTT.

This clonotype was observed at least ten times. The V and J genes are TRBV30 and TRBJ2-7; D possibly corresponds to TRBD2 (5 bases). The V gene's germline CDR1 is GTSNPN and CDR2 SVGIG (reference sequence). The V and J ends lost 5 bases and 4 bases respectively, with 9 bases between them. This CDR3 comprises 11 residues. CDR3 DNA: TGTGCCTGGGCCAGGAGGTACGAGCAGTACTTC. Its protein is CAWARRYEQYF.

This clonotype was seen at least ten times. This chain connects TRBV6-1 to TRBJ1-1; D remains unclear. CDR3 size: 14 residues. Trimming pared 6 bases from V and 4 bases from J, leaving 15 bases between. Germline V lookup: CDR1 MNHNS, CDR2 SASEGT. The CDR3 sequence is CASRDPGGITEAFF. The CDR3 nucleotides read TGTGCCAGCAGGGACCCAGGAGGGATCACTGAAGCTTTCTTT.

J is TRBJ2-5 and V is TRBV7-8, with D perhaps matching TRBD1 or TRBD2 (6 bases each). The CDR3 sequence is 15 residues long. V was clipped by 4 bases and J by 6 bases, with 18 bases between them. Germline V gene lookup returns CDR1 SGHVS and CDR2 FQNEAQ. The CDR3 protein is CASSSILARGKTQYF. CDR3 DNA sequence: TGTGCCAGCAGCTCCATCCTAGCGAGGGGGAAGACCCAGTACTTC. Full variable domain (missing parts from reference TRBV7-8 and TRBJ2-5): GAGVSQSPRYKVAKRGQDVALRCDPISGHVSLFWYQQALGQGPEFLTYFQNEAQLDKSGLPSDRFFAERPEGSVSTLKIQRTQQEDSAVYLCASSSILARGKTQYFGPGTRLLVL.

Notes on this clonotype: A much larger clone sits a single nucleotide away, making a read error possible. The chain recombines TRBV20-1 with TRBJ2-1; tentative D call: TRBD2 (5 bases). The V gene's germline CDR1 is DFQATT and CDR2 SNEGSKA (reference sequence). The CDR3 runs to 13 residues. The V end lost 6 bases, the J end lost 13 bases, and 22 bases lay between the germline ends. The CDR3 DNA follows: TGCAGTGCATTACCGGGCCGAGGGAACATTCAGTTCTTC. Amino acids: CSALPGRGNIQFF.

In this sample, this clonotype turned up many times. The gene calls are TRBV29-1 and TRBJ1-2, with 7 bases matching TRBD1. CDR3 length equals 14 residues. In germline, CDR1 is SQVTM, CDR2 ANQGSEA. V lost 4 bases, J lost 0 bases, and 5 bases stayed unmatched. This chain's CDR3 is CSVGDRASNYGYTF. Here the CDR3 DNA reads TGCAGCGTTGGAGACAGGGCTTCTAACTATGGCTACACCTTC.

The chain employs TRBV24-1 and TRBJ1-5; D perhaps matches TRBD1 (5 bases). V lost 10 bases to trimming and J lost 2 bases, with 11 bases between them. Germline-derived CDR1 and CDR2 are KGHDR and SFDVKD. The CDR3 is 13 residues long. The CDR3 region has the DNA TGTGCCACTTGGGGGGGGGGCAATCAGCCCCAGCATTTT. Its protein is CATWGGGNQPQHF.

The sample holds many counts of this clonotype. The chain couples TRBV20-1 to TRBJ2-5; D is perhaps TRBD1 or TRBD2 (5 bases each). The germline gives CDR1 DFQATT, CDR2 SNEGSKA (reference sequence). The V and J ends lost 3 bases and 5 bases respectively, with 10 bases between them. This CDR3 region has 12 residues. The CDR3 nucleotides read TGCAGTGCTAGCGGGGACCGGGAGACCCAGTACTTC. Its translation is CSASGDRETQYF.

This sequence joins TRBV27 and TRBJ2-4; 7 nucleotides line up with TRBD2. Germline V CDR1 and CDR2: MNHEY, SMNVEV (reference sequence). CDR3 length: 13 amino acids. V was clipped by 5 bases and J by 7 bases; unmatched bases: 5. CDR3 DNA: TGTGCCAGCAGTCCACTGCGGGAGAACATTCAGTACTTC. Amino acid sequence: CASSPLRENIQYF.

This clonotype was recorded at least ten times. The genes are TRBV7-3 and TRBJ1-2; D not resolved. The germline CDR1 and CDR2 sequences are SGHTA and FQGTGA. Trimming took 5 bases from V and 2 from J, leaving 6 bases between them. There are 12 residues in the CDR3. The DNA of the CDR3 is TGTGCCAGCAGCGCCCAGAACTATGGCTACACCTTC. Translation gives CASSAQNYGYTF.

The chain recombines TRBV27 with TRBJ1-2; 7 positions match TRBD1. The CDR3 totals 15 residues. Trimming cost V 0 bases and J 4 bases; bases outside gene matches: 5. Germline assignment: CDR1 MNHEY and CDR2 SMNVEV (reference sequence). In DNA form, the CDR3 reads TGTGCCAGCAGTTTATCGACAGGGAACAGCTATGGCTACACCTTC. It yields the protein CASSLSTGNSYGYTF.

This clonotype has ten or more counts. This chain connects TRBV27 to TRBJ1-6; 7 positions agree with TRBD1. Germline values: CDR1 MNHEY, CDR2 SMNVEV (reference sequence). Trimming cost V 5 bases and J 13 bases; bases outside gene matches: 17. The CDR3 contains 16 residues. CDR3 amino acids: CASSRNRGLTTPPLHF. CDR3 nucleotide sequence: TGTGCCAGCAGTAGAAACAGGGGACTTACAACCCCTCCCCTCCACTTT.

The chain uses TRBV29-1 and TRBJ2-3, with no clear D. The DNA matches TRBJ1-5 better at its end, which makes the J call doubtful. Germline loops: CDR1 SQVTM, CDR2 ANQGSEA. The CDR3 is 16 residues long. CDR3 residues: CSVEGVCECPGDTQHF. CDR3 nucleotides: TGCAGCGTTGAAGGGGTATGTGAGTGCCCGGGAGATACGCAGCATTTT.

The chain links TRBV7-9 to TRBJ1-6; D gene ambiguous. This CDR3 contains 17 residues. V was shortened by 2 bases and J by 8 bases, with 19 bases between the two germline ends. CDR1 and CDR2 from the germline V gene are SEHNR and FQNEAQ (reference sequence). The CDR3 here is CASSLSTQLKSYSPLHF. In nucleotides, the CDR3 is TGTGCCAGCAGCTTATCTACACAGCTAAAATCTTATTCACCCCTCCACTTT.

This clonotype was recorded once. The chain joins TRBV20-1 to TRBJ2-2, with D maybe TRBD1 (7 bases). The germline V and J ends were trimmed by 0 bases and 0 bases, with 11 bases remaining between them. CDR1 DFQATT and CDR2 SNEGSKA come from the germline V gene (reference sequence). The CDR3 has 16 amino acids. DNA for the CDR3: TGCAGTGCTAGAGATCAGGGGGGAACGAACACCGGGGAGCTGTTTTTT. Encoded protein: CSARDQGGTNTGELFF.

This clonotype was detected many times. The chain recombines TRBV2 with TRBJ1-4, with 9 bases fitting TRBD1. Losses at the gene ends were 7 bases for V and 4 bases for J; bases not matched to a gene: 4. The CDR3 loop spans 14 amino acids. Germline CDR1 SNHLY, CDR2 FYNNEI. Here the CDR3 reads CASIPTGGNEKLFF. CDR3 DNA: TGTGCCAGCATTCCGACAGGGGGTAATGAAAAACTGTTTTTT.

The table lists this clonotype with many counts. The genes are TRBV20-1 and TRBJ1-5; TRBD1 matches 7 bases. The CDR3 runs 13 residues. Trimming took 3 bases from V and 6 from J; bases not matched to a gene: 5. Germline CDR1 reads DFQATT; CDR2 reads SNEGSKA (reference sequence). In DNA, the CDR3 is TGCAGTGCTAGCGACAGGGTAGGTCAGCCCCAGCATTTT. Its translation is CSASDRVGQPQHF.

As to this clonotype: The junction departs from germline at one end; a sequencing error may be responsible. The CDR3 is CASSRTDNEQLF. The DNA for the CDR3 is TGTGCCAGCTCACGGACAGACAATGAGCAGCTCTTC. The chain uses TRBV18 and TRBJ2-1, with D perhaps matching TRBD1 (6 bases). The CDR3 has 12 residues. Germline V CDR1 and CDR2: KGHSH, LQKENI.

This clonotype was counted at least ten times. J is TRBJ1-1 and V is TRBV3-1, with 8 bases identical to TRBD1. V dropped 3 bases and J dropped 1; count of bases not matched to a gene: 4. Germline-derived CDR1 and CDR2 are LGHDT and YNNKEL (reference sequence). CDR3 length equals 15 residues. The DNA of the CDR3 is TGTGCCAGCAGCCATGACAGGGGCGGGAACACTGAAGCTTTCTTT. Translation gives CASSHDRGGNTEAFF.

The CDR3 region is CASSRTGTVYGYTF. DNA of the CDR3: TGTGCCAGTAGTAGAACCGGGACAGTATATGGCTACACCTTC. The chain links TRBV19 to TRBJ1-2; 7 bases align to TRBD1. Losses at the gene ends were 4 bases for V and 5 bases for J; bases not matched to a gene: 7. The CDR3 sequence is 14 residues long. Germline-derived CDR1 and CDR2 are LNHDA and SQIVND (reference sequence).

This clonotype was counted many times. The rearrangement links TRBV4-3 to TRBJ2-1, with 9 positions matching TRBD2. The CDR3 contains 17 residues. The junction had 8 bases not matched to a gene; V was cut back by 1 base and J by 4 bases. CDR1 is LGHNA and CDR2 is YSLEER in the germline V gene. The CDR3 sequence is CASSQAQPLAGYNEQFF. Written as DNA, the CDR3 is TGCGCCAGCAGCCAAGCTCAGCCGCTAGCGGGATACAATGAGCAGTTCTTC.

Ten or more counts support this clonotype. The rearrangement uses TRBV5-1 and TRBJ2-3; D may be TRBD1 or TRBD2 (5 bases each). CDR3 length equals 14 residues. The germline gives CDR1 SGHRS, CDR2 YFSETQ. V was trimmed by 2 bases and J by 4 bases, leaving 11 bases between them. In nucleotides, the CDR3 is TGCGCCAGCAGCTTTCGGGACGGAGCAGATACGCAGTATTTT. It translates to CASSFRDGADTQYF.

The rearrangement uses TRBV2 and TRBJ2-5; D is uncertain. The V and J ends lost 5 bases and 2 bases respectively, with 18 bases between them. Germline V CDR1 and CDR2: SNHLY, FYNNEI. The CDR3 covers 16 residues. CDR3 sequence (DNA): TGTGCCAGCAGTAGACGACCCTACGCTGTTCAAGAGACCCAGTACTTC. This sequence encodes CASSRRPYAVQETQYF.

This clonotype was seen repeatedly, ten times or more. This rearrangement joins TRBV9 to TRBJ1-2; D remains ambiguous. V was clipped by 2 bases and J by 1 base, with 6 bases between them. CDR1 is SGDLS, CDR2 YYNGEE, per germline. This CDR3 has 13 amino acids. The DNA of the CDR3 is TGTGCCAGCAGCGTGGACCATAACTATGGCTACACCTTC. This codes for CASSVDHNYGYTF.